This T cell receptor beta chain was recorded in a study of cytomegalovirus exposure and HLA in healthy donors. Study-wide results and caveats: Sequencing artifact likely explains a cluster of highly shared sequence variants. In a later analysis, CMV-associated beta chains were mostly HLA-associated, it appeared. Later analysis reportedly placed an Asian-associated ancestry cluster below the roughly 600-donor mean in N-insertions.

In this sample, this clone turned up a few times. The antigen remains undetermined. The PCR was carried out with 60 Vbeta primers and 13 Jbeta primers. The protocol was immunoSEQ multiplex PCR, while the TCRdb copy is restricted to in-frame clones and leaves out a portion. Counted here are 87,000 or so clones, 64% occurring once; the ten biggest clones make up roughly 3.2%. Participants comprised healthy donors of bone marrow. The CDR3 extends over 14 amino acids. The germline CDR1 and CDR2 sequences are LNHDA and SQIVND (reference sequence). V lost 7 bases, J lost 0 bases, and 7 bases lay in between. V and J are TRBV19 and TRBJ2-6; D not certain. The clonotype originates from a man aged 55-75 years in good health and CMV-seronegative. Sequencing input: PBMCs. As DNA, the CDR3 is TGTGCCAGTACGTCCGGCTCTGGGGCCAACGTCCTGACTTTC. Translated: CASTSGSGANVLTF.